A single T cell receptor beta chain is shown here with its context. Its target is not known. These data originate in a study of CD8+ T cells in alopecia areata. Study results and caveats: In patients, TCRs were shared less clearly than in mice, and HLA may possibly be involved. For lesional scalp, especially alopecia totalis/universalis, clonality was higher than in normal scalp.

The CDR3 is 10 amino acids. Germline lookup yields CDR1 KGHSH and CDR2 LQKENI. V dropped 8 bases and J dropped 4 bases, with 4 bases sitting between them. Sampling of alopecia areata patients yielded lesional scalp punch biopsies as well as peripheral blood. Separation by sorting yielded CD4+ and CD8+ T cells from PBMCs. It was cDNA, reverse transcribed from extracted RNA, that served as the sequencing template. Clones were sequenced by immunoSEQ multiplex PCR, and TCRdb holds only the in-frame ones, with some missing. The repertoire holds some 120,000 clones, with around 48% as singletons. This TCR was sampled from a human donor with alopecia areata. Sequences were obtained from NKG2D-low CD8+ T cells sorted from blood. The chain uses TRBV18 and TRBJ2-3; D is unresolved. The DNA of the CDR3 is TGTGCCAGCCAGTCAGATACGCAGTATTTT. Its translation is CASQSDTQYF.